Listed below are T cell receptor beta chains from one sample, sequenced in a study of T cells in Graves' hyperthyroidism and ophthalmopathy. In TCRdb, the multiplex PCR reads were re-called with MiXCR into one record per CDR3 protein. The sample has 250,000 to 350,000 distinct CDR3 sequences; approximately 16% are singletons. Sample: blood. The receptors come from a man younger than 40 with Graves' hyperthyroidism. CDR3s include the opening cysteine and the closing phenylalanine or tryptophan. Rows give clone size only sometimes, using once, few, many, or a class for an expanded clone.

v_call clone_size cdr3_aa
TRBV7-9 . CASSPTRGRARNEQFF
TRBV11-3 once CASSLGGRAGSGELFF
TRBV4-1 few CASRPTSGRSNEQFF
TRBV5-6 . CASSLGIGASSYEQYF
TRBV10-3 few CATSPVGSDSFTDTQYF
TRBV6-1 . CASSPDPGQGNYGYTF
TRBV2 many CATGDRDFEQYF
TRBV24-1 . CATSDGTFYGYTF
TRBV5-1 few CASSFGAGQGTYEQYF
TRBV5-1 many CASSLEDSTDTQYF
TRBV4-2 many CASSQTGTSVGETQYF
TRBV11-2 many CASSYFAFSYEQYF
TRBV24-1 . CARGTGDDGHTDTQYF
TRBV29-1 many CSVGQGTEQYF
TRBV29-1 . CSVTGTPAKNIQYF
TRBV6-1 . CASSGRVNQPQHF
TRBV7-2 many CASSSTYAVSNVLTF
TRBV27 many CASRTDKQGDDGYTF
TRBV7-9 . CASSPLGGARWGYTF
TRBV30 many CAWRTPSVSSYNEQFF
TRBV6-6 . CASSYSAGSYEQYF
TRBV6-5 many CASSYSGGSYGYTF
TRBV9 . CASSVVGTSVNNEQFF
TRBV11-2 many CASSLDHGSDTQYF
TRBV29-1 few CSVRENYGYTF
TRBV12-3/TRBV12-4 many CASRTGEFGYTF
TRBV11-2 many CASSGGESSYNEQFF
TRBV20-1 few CSARPSGFELQFF
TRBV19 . CASRGLDPPQYF
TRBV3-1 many CASSPRASRLGYEQYF
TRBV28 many CASSSPGAQEQYF
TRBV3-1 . CASSQQGGDGYTF
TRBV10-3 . CAISESQGLAEETQYF
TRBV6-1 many CASSDAYEQYF
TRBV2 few CASSETPRKSYTF
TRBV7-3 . CASSSGRGNGELFF
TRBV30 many CAWSVQPNSYNEQFF
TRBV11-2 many CASSLGTNNEQFF
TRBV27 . CASSLVRSGANVLTF